A selection of T cell receptor beta chains follows, all from one sample in a study of T cell repertoires in cytomegalovirus infection. Their recognized antigens are unknown. TCRdb passed the reads through MiXCR, listing each CDR3 protein once. The sample yields hundreds of thousands of distinct CDR3 sequences, around a third seen once. The material was cultured PBMCs, obtained from culture after CMV antigen stimulation. The source of these receptors is a human donor in good health (CMV status not recorded). Some clones in this sample may be carry-over from other donors' samples. Both conserved end residues are part of each CDR3. A D gene is named only where the DNA matches it firmly.

d_gene	v_gene	j_gene	CDR3aa
-	TRBV6-2/TRBV6-3	TRBJ1-1	CASSQDSLRTPFTEAFF
-	TRBV7-2	TRBJ2-5	CASSLVGGAQETQYF
-	TRBV2	TRBJ1-1	CASSDSPRGNTEAFF
TRBD2	TRBV9	TRBJ2-1	CASSAPGGAVAYNEQFF
TRBD1	TRBV12-3/TRBV12-4	TRBJ1-2	CASSLILQGVYGYTF
-	TRBV7-6	TRBJ2-1	CASSYREDAVSSYNEQFF
TRBD1	TRBV7-2	TRBJ2-7	CASSSGWGTGGYEQYF
TRBD1	TRBV7-9	TRBJ2-5	CASSLGQGWSGETQYF
TRBD2	TRBV12-3/TRBV12-4	TRBJ2-5	CASSLVGLDGETQYF
-	TRBV10-3	TRBJ2-3	CAIGEYLTDTQYF
-	TRBV6-1	TRBJ2-3	CASSEGVDPQGDTQYF
TRBD2	TRBV7-8	TRBJ2-3	CASSFRAGSTDTQYF
-	TRBV11-2	TRBJ2-1	CASSLIPGPYNEQFF
-	TRBV19	TRBJ2-2	CASSISPLTAGELFF
-	TRBV19	TRBJ2-3	CASSRAVSGASTDTQYF
-	TRBV7-9	TRBJ2-3	CASSPRTIADTQYF
-	TRBV12-3/TRBV12-4	TRBJ2-7	CASSKYPYEQYF
-	TRBV20-1	TRBJ1-6	CSARDRTRTVSSYNSPLHF
TRBD2	TRBV7-2	TRBJ2-5	CASSLSGRAPGWTQYF
-	TRBV7-9	TRBJ2-3	CASSFGFGGGTDTQYF
-	TRBV6-1	TRBJ1-1	CASPPPGTEAFF
-	TRBV7-2	TRBJ2-3	CASRRKQGTTQYF
TRBD2	TRBV15	TRBJ2-5	CATSRGTSGRPNQETQYF
-	TRBV4-1	TRBJ2-1	CASSHFDSLLSYNEQFF
-	TRBV7-9	TRBJ1-5	CASSLDEDPNQPQHF
TRBD2	TRBV7-6	TRBJ2-1	CASSLSSSGGNEQFF
-	TRBV20-1	TRBJ1-4	CSARDRQGLSSLGEKLFF
TRBD2	TRBV12-5	TRBJ2-1	CASGFGGGRRNEQFF
TRBD2	TRBV6-1	TRBJ2-3	CASRTGTSDDTQYF
-	TRBV12-3/TRBV12-4	TRBJ2-5	CASRINYRETQYF
-	TRBV7-8	TRBJ2-7	CASSLEQASSYEQYF
-	TRBV5-1	TRBJ1-1	CASSLEPHSEEYTEAFF
TRBD1	TRBV2	TRBJ2-5	CASSTDRDRKETQYF
TRBD1	TRBV2	TRBJ1-2	CASSEGTGLVGSYTF
-	TRBV19	TRBJ2-6	CASRKTGSTGANVLTF
-	TRBV12-3/TRBV12-4	TRBJ2-5	CASSFRAAEETQYF
TRBD1	TRBV7-6	TRBJ2-3	CASSPETGEGTDTQYF
-	TRBV7-2	TRBJ2-5	CASSLALGLETQYF
-	TRBV7-2	TRBJ1-1	CASSLVGGDTEALF
-	TRBV20-1	TRBJ1-2	CSASAGSYGYTF
-	TRBV20-1	TRBJ2-1	CSGGIYNEQFF
-	TRBV7-2	TRBJ2-5	CASSLVGAETQYF
-	TRBV11-2	TRBJ2-3	CASSFRTITDTQYF
TRBD2	TRBV12-5	TRBJ2-3	CASGFTRLAPFGTDTQYF
-	TRBV7-8	TRBJ1-4	CASSLSRIKRGEKLFF